This TCR beta chain was obtained from a study of Ad26.COV2.S vaccination and SARS-CoV-2 variants. Study information: Enrollment placed the donor in the COV1001 Ad26.COV2.S trial arm. Study-wide findings and caveats: Following vaccination, spike-specific CD8+ and CD4+ T cell responses reportedly exhibited substantial breadth.

Sequenced by immunoSEQ multiplex PCR; TCRdb stores in-frame clones only, minus some. The sample lists some 270,000 clones, around 90% occurring once. As for this clone: Its target is not known.

This CDR3 comprises 20 residues. Treatment defined: around 19 received Ad26.COV2.S at low or high dose, single or two shots; roughly five received placebo; per-sample allocation not given. Material that was analyzed had been drawn on day 63 after the first vaccine or placebo injection. Participants' vaccine, an Ad26 vector, delivered Wuhan-strain SARS-CoV-2 spike. This rearrangement joins TRBV21-1 to TRBJ2-1; the D call TRBD2 from the table was never checked on the DNA. TRBV21-1 is a pseudogene segment. This clonotype was sampled from a person between 18 and 65 years old who received the Ad26.COV2.S COVID-19 vaccine or a placebo. Sequenced here: peripheral blood, sampled in a trial of Ad26.COV2.S vaccine versus placebo. The CDR3 reads CASSKVFRGSGGPTPNEQFF. CDR3 nucleotide sequence: TGTGCTAGCAGCAAAGTTTTCCGGGGCAGCGGGGGTCCCACGCCCAATGAGCAGTTCTTC.